This T cell receptor (beta chain) was retrieved from a study of T-cell memory formation after mild COVID-19 listed by TCRdb under 2021. As for the study more broadly: Most TCR sequence clusters were specific to one of the two donors. Two young, previously healthy adult volunteers made up the cohort, one male and one female. In a couple of donors, T-cell clones that expanded and contracted after mild COVID-19 were tracked by sequencing TCRalpha and TCRbeta repertoires over time.

General conclusions and limits of the study: From day 15 to 85, contracting clones showed balanced CD4/CD8 phenotypes, whereas a second wave of clones that expanded from day 15 to 37 leaned towards CD4+. SARS-CoV-2 specificity of the second-wave clones peaking on day 37 was not confirmed. Some responding clones were found in pre-infection memory, which suggests that pre-existing cross-reactive memory T cells took part in the SARS-CoV-2 response. Contracting CD4+ clones turned up mainly in the CM and EM memory subsets, whereas EMRA was where CD8+ clones were enriched. Only two mild cases were covered by the study, and larger cohorts that include severe cases with pre-infection samples were considered necessary.

Ficoll-Paque density gradient centrifugation was used to isolate PBMCs. TCRdb records Illumina NovaSeq 6000 as the sequencer. TCRalpha and TCRbeta cDNA libraries were constructed by 5'RACE with constant-segment primers, with sample barcodes and unique molecular identifiers being introduced. Trizol reagent was used to extract RNA from every sample. Amplification of the libraries took two PCR steps, and the second step added a second sample barcode plus Illumina TruSeq adapters. The libraries were sequenced on an Illumina NovaSeq using 2 x 150 bp paired-end reads. Per the source publication's procedure: Reads were demultiplexed and collapsed into UMI-guided consensus sequences with migec v1.2.7. Using mixcr v2.1.11, UMI consensuses were aligned to TRA and TRB V and J templates and then assembled into clonotypes. A clonotype was counted as expanded or contracted only when both edgeR and NoisET called the clonotype significant, with the noise models trained on biological replicates. For edgeR calls, the cutoffs were a false discovery rate-adjusted p below 0.01 and a log2 fold-change threshold of 1. As an exploratory analysis of dynamics, max-normalized trajectories of the 1000 most abundant clonotypes were examined with PCA combined with hierarchical clustering. Separately sequenced CD4+ and CD8+ repertoires were used to assign the CD4 or CD8 phenotype of responding clones. The public reads were reanalyzed by TCRdb: fastp trimming at Q25, MiXCR alignment, in-frame beta chains only. Records with the same CDR3 protein are collapsed into one entry carrying the most frequent genes and DNA. TCRdb's processing, not the authors', yielded these V and J calls. This sample has 300,000 to 400,000 distinct CDR3 sequences in its table, and approximately 29% of those were observed once. The top ten constitute about 14% of the sample.

Inclusive of the bounding cysteine and phenylalanine, the CDR3 is 13 residues long. Here the CDR3 DNA is all that survives: 39 bases in frame from base 1. Trimming at the junction amounts to 3 bases on V and 6 bases on J, and the germline ends lie 12 bases apart. CDR1 LNHNV and CDR2 YYDKDF were looked up in the germline V gene (reference sequence). This clonotype was detected a few times. No cognate antigen has been identified for it. No much larger clone is present one base from it, and per-base qualities are unavailable. The clonotype originates from an adult woman who had mild COVID-19 (a few samples of this study predate the infection). The sample titles of this study are shuffled in the database, so cell type and time point are left out; the donor was told from shared clones. This chain is built from TRBV15 and TRBJ2-7; a tentative D match to TRBD2 spans 5 bases. Sequencing was performed on PBMCs or a T cell subset sorted from them (not recorded which). The CDR3 reads as follows: CATSRVRTGEQYF. The nucleotide sequence is TGTGCCACCAGCAGGGTAAGGACTGGCGAGCAGTACTTC.